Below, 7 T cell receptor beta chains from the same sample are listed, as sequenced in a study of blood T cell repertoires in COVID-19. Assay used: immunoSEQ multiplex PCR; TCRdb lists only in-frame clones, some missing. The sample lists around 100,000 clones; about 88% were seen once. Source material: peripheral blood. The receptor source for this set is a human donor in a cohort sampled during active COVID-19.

CDR3 region: CAISEGLAGVSDTGELFF. In DNA form, the CDR3 reads TGTGCCATCAGTGAGGGACTAGCGGGGGTTTCGGACACCGGGGAGCTGTTTTTT. The chain recombines TRBV10-3 with TRBJ2-2; TRBD2 aligns across 13 bases. V dropped 2 bases and J dropped 3; count of bases not matched to a gene: 6. The CDR3 sequence is 18 residues long. Germline loops: CDR1 ENHRY, CDR2 SYGVKD.

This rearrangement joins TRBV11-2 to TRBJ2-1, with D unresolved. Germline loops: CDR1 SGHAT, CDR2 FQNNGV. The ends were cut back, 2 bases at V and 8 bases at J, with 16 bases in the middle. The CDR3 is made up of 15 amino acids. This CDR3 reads CASSLSLDGYYEQFF. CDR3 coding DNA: TGTGCCAGCAGCTTATCCCTAGACGGTTACTATGAGCAGTTCTTC. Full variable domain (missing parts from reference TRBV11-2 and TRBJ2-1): EAGVAQSPRYKIIEKRQSVAFWCNPISGHATLYWYQQILGQGPKLLIQFQNNGVVDDSQLPKDRFSAERLKGVDSTLKIQPAKLEDSAVYLCASSLSLDGYYEQFFGPGTRLTVL.

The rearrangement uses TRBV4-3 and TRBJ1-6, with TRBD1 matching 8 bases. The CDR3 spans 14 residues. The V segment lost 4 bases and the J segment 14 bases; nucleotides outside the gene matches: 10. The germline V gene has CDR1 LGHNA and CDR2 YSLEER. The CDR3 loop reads CASSPGDRRSALHF. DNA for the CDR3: TGCGCCAGCAGCCCCGGGGACAGGCGTTCCGCCCTCCACTTT.

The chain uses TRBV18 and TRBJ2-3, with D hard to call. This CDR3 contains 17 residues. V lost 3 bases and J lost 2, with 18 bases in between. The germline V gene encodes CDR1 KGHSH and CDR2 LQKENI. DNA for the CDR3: TGTGCCAGCTCACCGCGGATAGTATTCTTCCTCACAGATACGCAGTATTTT. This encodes CASSPRIVFFLTDTQYF.

The CDR3 bases are TGCGCCAGCAGTCATAGCCCGGGACAGGGAAGTCAGCCCCAGCATTTT. Residues: CASSHSPGQGSQPQHF. The V call is TRBV4-1, the J call TRBJ1-5; 9 bases are a match to TRBD1. Trimming cost V 6 bases and J 6 bases; bases outside gene matches: 12. This CDR3 contains 16 residues. Germline V gene sequence: CDR1 MGHRA, CDR2 YSYEKL.

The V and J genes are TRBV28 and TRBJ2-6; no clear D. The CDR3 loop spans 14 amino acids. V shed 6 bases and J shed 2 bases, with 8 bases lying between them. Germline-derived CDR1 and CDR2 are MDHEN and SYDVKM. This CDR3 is CASSRSTGANVLTF. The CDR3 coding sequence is TGTGCCAGCAGCCGGTCTACTGGGGCCAACGTCCTGACTTTC.

The CDR3 DNA sequence: TGTGCCAGCAGCAAGTCGACAGAACCCAATCAGCCCCAGCATTTT. Protein product: CASSKSTEPNQPQHF. The J gene is TRBJ1-5, the V gene TRBV5-6; weak D call: TRBD1 (5 bases). The CDR3 is 15 residues long. V lost 4 bases to trimming and J lost 3 bases, with 14 bases between them. Germline lookup yields CDR1 SGHDT and CDR2 YYEEEE.